Detailed here is one T cell receptor (beta chain). What it binds is unknown. Researchers tagged individual cDNA molecules with unique molecular identifiers. In TCRdb, the 5' RACE reads were re-called with MiXCR into one record per CDR3 protein. The repertoire includes some 29,000 distinct CDR3 sequences, about 5% of them detected once, and approximately 10% sits in the top ten. This sample stems from a study of early T cells in non-severe SARS-CoV-2 infection. About the research overall: Chains stayed unpaired after sequencing of bulk RNA from unsorted whole blood.

V lost 5 bases, J lost 6 bases, and 7 bases stayed unmatched. The CDR3 is made up of 15 amino acids. Overall study findings and caveats: The VDJdb matching leaned toward anti-spike CD8 responses and overlooked private and CD4 specificities.

The chain links TRBV12-3 or TRBV12-4 to TRBJ2-3; 11 bases agree with TRBD1. The sample consisted of whole blood. The TCR was taken from an adult who was a healthcare worker with PCR-confirmed SARS-CoV-2 infection or an uninfected control (not recorded which). The CDR3 region has the DNA TGTGCCAGCAGTCCCTGGACAGGGGGCGTGGATACGCAGTATTTT. Its translation: CASSPWTGGVDTQYF.